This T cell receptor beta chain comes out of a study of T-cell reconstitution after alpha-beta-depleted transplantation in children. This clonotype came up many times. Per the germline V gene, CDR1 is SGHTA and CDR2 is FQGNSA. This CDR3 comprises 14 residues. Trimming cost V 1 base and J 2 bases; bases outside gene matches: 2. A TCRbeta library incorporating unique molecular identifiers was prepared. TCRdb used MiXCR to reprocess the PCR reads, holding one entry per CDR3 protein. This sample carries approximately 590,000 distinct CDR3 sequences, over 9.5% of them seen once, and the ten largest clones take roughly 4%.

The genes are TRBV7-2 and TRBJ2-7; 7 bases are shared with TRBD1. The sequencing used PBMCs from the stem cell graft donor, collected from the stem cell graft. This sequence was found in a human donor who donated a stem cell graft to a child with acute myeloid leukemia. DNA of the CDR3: TGTGCCAGCAGCTTAGGGACAGGCCCCTACGAGCAGTACTTC. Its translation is CASSLGTGPYEQYF.